This T cell receptor (beta chain) was documented in a study of blood T cell repertoires in COVID-19. Study overall: Acute and convalescent COVID-19 specimens originated in the United States, Italy and Spain.

Using immunoSEQ multiplex PCR, the repertoire was profiled, and TCRdb retains in-frame clones only, with some absent. Among around 78,000 clones listed, roughly 82% were seen once. Sequencing used peripheral blood. This sequence was found in a human donor in a cohort sampled during active COVID-19.

The CDR3 nucleotides are TGTGCCAGCAGCTCTCGGACAGGGACCTACGAGCAGTACTTC. Translation: CASSSRTGTYEQYF. J is TRBJ2-7 and V is TRBV11-1; 8 bases line up with TRBD1. V was clipped by 4 bases and J by 2 bases; unmatched bases: 4. The germline CDR1 and CDR2 sequences are SGHAT and FQDESV (reference sequence). The CDR3 is 14 amino acids.